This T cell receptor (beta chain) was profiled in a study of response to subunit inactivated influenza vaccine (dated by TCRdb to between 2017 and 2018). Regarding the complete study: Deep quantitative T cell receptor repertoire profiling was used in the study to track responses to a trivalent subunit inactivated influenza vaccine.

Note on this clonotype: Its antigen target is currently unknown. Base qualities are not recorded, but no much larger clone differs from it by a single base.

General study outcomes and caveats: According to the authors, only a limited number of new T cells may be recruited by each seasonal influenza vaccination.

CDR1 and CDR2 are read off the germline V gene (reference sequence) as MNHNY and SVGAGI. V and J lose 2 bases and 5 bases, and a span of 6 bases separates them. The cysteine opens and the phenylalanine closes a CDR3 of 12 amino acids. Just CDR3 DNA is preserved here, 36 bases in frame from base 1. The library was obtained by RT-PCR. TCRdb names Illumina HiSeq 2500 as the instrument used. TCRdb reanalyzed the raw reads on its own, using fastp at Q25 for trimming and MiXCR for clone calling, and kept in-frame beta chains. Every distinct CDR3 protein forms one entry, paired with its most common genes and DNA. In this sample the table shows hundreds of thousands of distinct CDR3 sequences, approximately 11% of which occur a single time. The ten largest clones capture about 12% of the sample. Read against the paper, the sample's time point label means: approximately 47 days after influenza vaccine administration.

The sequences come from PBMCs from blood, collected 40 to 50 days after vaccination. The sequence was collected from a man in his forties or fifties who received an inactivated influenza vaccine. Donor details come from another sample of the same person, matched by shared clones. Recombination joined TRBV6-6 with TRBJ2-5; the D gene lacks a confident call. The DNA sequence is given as TGTGCCAGCAGTTACGATTGGGAGACCCAGTACTTC. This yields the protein CASSYDWETQYF.